The clone carrying this T cell receptor beta chain was counted at least ten times. Its antigen is unknown. This record comes from a study of neurological immune-mediated disorders. The study's findings and limits: Among 34 multiple sclerosis patients, phylogenetic grouping put the repertoires of 18 into a single related-CDR3 cluster, a possible signature. In HTLV-1-associated myelopathy, TCR clonal expansion was greatest, whereas multiple sclerosis had the least, falling below healthy controls. No sharing of CDR3 amino acid sequences was observed among expanded clones across subjects, suggesting private repertoires in all groups.

The authors produced cDNA by 5'RACE using 10-nucleotide random UMIs. One entry per CDR3 protein, called by TCRdb with MiXCR from the 5' RACE reads. The table has 50,000 to 85,000 distinct CDR3 sequences, around 5.5% seen once. CDR3 size: 13 residues. The J segment lost 6 bases and the V segment lost 3 bases, leaving 2 bases of the junction unmatched. The specimen sequenced was PBMCs. This clonotype was obtained from a woman in her 30s with multiple sclerosis. V and J are TRBV12-3 or TRBV12-4 and TRBJ2-7, with 10 bases matching TRBD1. The CDR3, as DNA: TGTGCCAGCAGTTTGGGACAGGGGTTCGAGCAGTACTTC. Its protein is CASSLGQGFEQYF.